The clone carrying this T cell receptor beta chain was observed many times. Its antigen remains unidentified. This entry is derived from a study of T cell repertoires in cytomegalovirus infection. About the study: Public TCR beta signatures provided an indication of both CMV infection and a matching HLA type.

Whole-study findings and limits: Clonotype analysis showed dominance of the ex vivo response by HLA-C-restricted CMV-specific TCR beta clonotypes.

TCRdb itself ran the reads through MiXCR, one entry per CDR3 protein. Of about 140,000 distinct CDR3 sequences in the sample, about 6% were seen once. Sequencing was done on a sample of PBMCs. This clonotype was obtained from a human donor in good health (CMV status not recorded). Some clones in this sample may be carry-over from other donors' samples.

The CDR3 loop is CASSLGEGIDYTF. DNA of the CDR3: TGTGCCAGCAGTTTAGGGGAGGGAATAGACTACACCTTC. V and J are TRBV12-3 or TRBV12-4 and TRBJ1-2; D not certain. The CDR3 is 13 residues long. Between the trimmed V and J ends, which lost 1 base and 10 bases, there was a span of 13 bases.